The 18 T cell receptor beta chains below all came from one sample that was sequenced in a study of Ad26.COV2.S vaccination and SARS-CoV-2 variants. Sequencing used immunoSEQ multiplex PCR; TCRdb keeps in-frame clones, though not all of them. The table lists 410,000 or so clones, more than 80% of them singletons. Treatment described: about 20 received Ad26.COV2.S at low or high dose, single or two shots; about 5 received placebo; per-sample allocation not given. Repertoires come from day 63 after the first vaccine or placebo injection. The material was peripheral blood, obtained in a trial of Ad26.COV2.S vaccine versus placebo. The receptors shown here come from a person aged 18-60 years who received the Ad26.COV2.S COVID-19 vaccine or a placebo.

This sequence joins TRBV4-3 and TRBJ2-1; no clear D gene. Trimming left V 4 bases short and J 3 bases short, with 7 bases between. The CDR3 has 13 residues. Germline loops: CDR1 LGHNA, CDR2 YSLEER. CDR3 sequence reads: CASSPVDYNEQFF. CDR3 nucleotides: TGCGCCAGCAGCCCGGTGGACTACAATGAGCAGTTCTTC.

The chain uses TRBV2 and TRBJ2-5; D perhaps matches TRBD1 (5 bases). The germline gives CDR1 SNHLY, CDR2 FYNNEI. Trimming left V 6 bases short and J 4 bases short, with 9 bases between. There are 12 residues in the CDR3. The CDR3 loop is CASRSTGETQYF. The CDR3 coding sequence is TGTGCCAGCAGGAGTACAGGAGAGACCCAGTACTTC. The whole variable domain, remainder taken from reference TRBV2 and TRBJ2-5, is EPEVTQTPSHQVTQMGQEVILRCVPISNHLYFYWYRQILGQKVEFLVSFYNNEISEKSEIFDDQFSVERPDGSNFTLKIRSTKLEDSAMYFCASRSTGETQYFGPGTRLLVL.

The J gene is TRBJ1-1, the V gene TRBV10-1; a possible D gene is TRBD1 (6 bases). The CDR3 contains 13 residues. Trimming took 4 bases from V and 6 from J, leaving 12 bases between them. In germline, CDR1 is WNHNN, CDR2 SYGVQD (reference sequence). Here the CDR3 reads CASSGRGGPEAFF. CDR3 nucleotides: TGCGCCAGCAGTGGGAGGGGGGGCCCTGAAGCTTTCTTT.

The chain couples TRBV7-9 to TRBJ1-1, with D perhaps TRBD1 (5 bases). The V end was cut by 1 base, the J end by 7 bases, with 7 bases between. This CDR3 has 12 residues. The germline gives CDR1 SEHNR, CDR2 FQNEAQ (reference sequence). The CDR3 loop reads CASSLGGIEAFF. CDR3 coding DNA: TGTGCCAGCAGCTTAGGGGGCATTGAAGCTTTCTTT.

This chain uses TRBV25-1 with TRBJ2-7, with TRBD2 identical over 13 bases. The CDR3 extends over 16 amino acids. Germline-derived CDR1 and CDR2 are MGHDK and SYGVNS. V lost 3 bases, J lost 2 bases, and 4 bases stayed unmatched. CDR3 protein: CASSDTGTSGTYEQYF. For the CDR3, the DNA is TGTGCCAGCAGTGACACCGGGACTAGCGGGACCTACGAGCAGTACTTC.

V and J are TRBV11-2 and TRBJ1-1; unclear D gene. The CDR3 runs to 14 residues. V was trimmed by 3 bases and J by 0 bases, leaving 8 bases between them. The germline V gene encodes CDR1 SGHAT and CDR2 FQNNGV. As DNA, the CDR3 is TGTGCCAGCAGCTTTCGGACGGTGAACACTGAAGCTTTCTTT. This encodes CASSFRTVNTEAFF.

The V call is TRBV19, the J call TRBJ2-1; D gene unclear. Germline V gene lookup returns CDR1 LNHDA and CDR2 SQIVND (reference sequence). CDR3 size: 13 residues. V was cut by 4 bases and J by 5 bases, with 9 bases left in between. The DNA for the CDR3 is TGTGCCAGTAGTACCGTACATAACAATGAGCAGTTCTTC. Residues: CASSTVHNNEQFF. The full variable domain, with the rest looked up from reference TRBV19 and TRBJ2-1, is DGGITQSPKYLFRKEGQNVTLSCEQNLNHDAMYWYRQDPGQGLRLIYYSQIVNDFQKGDIAEGYSVSREKKESFPLTVTSAQKNPTAFYLCASSTVHNNEQFFGPGTRLTVL.

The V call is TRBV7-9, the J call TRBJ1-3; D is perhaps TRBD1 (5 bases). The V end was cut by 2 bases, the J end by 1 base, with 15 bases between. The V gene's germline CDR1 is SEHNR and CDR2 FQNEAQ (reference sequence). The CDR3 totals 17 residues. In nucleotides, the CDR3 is TGTGCCAGCAGCTTATTGTCCGGGGGGGTTTCTGGAAACACCATATATTTT. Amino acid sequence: CASSLLSGGVSGNTIYF.

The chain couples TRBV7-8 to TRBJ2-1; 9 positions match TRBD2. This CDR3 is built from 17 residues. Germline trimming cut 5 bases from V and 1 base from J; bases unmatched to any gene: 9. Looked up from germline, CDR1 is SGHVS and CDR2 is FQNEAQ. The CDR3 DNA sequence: TGTGCCAGCAGCAGACAGACTAGCGGATTATCCTACAATGAGCAGTTCTTC. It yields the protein CASSRQTSGLSYNEQFF.

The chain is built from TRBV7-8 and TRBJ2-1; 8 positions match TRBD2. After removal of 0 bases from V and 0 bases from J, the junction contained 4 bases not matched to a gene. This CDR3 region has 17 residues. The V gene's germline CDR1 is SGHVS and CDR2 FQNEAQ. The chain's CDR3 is CASSLAVAGGSYNEQFF. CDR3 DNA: TGTGCCAGCAGCTTAGCAGTGGCGGGAGGCTCCTACAATGAGCAGTTCTTC.

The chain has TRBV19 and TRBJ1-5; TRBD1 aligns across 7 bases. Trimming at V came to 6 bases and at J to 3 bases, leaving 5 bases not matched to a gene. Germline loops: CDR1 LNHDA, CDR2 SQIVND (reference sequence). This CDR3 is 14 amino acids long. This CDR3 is CASSPDRYNQPQHF. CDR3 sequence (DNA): TGTGCCAGTAGCCCGGACAGGTACAATCAGCCCCAGCATTTT.

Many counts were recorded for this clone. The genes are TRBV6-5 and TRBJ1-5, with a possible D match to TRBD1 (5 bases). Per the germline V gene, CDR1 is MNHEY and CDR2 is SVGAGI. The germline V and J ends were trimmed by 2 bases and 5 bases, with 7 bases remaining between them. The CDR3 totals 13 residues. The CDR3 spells CASSYDRDQPQHF. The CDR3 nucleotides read TGTGCCAGCAGTTACGACAGAGATCAGCCCCAGCATTTT.

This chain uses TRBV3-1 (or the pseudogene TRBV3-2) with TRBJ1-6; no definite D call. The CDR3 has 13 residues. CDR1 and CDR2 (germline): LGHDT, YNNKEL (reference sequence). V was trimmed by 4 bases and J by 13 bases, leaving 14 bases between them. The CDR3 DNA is TGTGCCAGCAGCCTACGTAATGTTCCGCCCCTCCACTTT. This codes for CASSLRNVPPLHF.

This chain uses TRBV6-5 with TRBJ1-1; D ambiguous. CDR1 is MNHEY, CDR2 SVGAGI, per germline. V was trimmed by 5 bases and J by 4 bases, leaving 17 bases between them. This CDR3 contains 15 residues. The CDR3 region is CASSPWKFGGTEAFF. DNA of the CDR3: TGTGCCAGCAGTCCGTGGAAGTTTGGAGGCACTGAAGCTTTCTTT.

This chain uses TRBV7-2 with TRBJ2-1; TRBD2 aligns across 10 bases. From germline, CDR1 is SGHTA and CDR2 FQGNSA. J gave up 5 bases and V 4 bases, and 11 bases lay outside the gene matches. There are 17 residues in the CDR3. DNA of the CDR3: TGTGCCAGCAGCTCGCCATTAGCGGGAGGCCCAAACAATGAGCAGTTCTTC. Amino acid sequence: CASSSPLAGGPNNEQFF.

CDR3 DNA: TGTGCCAGCAGCACCGGGACAGCCGAGACCCAGTACTTC. Encoded protein: CASSTGTAETQYF. This rearrangement joins TRBV9 to TRBJ2-5; 7 bases align to TRBD1. The CDR3 totals 13 residues. CDR1 SGDLS and CDR2 YYNGEE come from the germline V gene. J lost 5 bases, V lost 4 bases, and 5 bases had no gene match.

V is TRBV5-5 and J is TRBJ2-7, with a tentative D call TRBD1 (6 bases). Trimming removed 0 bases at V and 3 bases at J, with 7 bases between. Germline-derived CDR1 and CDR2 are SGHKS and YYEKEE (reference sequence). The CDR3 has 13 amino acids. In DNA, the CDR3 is TGTGCCAGCAGCTTGGAACAGGGCTACGAGCAGTACTTC. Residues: CASSLEQGYEQYF.

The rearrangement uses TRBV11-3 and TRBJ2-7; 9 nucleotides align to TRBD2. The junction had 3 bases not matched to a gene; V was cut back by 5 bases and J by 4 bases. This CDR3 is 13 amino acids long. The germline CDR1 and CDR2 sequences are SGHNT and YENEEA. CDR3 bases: TGTGCCAGCAGCCGAGGACTAGCGTACGAGCAGTACTTC. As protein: CASSRGLAYEQYF.